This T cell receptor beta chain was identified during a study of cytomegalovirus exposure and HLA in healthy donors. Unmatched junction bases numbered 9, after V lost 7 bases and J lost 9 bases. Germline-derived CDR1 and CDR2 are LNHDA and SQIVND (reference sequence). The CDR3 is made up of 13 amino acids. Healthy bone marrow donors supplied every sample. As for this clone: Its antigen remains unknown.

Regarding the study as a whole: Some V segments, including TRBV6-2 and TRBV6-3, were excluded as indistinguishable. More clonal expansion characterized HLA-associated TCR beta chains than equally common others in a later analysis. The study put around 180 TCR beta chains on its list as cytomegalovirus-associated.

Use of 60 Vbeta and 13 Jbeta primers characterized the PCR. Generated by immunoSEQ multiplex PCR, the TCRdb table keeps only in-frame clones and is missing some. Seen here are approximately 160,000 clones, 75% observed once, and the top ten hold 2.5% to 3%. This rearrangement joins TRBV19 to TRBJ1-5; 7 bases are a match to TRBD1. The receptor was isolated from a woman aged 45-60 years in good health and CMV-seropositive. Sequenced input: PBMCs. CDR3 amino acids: CASTQTGPGPQHF. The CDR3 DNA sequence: TGTGCCAGTACCCAGACAGGGCCGGGGCCCCAGCATTTT.